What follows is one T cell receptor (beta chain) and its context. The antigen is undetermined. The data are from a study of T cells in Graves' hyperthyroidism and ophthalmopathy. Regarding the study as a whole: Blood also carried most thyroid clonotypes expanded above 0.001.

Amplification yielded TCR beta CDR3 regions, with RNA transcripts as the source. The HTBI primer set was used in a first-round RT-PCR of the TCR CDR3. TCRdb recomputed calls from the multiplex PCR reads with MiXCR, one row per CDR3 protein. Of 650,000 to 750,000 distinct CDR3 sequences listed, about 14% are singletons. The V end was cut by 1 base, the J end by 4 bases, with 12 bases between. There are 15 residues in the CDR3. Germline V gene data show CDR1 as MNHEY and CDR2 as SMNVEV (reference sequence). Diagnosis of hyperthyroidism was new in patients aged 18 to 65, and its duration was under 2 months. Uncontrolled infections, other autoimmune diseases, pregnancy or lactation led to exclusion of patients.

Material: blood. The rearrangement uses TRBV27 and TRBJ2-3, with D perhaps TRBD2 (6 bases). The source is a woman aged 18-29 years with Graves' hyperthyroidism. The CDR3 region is CASSLYAGYSDTQYF. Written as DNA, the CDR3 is TGTGCCAGCAGTTTATACGCGGGATATTCAGATACGCAGTATTTT.